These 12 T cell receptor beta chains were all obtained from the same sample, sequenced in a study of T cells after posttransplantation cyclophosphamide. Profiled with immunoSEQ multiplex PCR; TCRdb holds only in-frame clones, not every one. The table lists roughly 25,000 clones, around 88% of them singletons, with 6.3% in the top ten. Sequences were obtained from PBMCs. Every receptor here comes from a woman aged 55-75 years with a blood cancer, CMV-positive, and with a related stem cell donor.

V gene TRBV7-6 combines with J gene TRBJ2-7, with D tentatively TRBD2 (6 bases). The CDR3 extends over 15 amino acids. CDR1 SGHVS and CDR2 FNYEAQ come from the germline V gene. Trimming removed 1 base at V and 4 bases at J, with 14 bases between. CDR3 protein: CASSLEASGWYEQYF. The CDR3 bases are TGTGCCAGCAGCTTAGAAGCGAGCGGGTGGTACGAGCAGTACTTC.

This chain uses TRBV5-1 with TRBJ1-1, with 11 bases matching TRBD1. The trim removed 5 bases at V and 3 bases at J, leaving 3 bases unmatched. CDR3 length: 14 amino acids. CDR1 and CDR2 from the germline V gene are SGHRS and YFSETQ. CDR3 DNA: TGCGCCAGCAGGCGGGACAGGGGGGACACTGAAGCTTTCTTT. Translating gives CASRRDRGDTEAFF.

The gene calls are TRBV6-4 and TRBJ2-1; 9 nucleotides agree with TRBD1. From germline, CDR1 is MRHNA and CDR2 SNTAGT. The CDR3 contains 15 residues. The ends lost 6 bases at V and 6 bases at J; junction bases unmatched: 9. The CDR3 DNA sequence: TGTGCCAGCAGGCTACAGGGGGCGTCAAGCAATGAGCAGTTCTTC. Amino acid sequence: CASRLQGASSNEQFF.

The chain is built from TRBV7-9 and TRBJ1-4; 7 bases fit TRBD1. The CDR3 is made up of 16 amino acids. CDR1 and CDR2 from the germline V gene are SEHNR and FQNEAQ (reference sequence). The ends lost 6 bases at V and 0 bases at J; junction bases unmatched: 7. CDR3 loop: CASSYRDSATNEKLFF. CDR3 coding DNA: TGTGCCAGCAGTTACCGGGACAGTGCAACTAATGAAAAACTGTTTTTT. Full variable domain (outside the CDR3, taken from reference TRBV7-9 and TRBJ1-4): DTGVSQNPRHKITKRGQNVTFRCDPISEHNRLYWYRQTLGQGPEFLTYFQNEAQLEKSRLLSDRFSAERPKGSFSTLEIQRTEQGDSAMYLCASSYRDSATNEKLFFGSGTQLSVL.

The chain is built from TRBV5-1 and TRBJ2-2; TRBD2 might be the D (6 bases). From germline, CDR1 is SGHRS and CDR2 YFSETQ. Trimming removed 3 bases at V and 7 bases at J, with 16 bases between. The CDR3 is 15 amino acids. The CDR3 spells CASSWGSTGVGELFF. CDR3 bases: TGCGCCAGCAGCTGGGGGTCGACGGGGGTCGGGGAGCTGTTTTTT.

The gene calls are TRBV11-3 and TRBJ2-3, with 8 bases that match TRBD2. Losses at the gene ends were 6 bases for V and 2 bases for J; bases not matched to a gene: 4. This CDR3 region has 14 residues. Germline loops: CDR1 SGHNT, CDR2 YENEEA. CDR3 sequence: CASSSGAYTDTQYF. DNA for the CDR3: TGTGCCAGCAGTAGCGGGGCCTACACAGATACGCAGTATTTT.

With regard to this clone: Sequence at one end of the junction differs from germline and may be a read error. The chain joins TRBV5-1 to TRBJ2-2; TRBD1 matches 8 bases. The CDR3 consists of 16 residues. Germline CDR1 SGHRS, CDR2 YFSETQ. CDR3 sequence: CASGLGDRINTGELFF. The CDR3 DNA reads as TGCGCCAGCGGCTTGGGGGACAGGATTAACACCGGGGAGCTGTTTTTT.

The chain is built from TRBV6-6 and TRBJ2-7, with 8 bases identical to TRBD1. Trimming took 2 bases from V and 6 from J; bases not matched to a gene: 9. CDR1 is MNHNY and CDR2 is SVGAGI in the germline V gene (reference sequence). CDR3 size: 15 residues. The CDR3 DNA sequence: TGTGCCAGCAGTTACAAGGTGGCAGGGGGCTTCGAGCAGTACTTC. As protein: CASSYKVAGGFEQYF.

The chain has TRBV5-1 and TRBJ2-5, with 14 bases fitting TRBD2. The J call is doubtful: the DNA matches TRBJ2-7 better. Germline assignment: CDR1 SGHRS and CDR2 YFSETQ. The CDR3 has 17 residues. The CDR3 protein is CASSGGGLAGAYYEQYF. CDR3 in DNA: TGCGCCAGCAGCGGGGGGGGACTAGCGGGAGCCTACTACGAGCAGTACTTC.

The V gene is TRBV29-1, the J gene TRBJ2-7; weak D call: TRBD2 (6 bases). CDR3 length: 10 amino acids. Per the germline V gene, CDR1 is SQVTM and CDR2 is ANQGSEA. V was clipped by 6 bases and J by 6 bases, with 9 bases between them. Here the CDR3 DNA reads TGCAGCGTGGTGGGGGGCGAGCAGTACTTC. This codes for CSVVGGEQYF.

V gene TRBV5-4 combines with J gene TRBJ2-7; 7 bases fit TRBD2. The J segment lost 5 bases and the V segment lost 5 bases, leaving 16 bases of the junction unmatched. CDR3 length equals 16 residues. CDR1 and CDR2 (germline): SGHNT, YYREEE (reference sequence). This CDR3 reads CASSTPSGGGMNEQYF. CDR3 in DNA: TGTGCCAGCAGTACACCGTCGGGGGGAGGGATGAACGAGCAGTACTTC.

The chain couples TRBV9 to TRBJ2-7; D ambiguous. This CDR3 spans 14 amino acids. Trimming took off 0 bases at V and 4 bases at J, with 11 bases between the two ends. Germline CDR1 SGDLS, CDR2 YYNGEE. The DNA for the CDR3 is TGTGCCAGCAGCGTAGGGGCCTCCTCGTACGAGCAGTACTTC. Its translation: CASSVGASSYEQYF.